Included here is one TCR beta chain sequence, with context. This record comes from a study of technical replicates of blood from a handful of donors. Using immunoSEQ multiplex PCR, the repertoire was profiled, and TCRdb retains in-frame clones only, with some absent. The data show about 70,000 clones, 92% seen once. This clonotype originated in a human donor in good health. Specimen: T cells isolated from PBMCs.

CDR3 in DNA: TGTGCCAGCTCGGAGCAAGGGACAGCTTCGTCTGGAAACACCATATATTTT. Its protein is CASSEQGTASSGNTIYF. The chain is built from TRBV18 and TRBJ1-3, with TRBD1 identical over 7 bases. J lost 1 base, V lost 6 bases, and 12 bases had no gene match. CDR1 and CDR2 (germline): KGHSH, LQKENI. The CDR3 consists of 17 residues.